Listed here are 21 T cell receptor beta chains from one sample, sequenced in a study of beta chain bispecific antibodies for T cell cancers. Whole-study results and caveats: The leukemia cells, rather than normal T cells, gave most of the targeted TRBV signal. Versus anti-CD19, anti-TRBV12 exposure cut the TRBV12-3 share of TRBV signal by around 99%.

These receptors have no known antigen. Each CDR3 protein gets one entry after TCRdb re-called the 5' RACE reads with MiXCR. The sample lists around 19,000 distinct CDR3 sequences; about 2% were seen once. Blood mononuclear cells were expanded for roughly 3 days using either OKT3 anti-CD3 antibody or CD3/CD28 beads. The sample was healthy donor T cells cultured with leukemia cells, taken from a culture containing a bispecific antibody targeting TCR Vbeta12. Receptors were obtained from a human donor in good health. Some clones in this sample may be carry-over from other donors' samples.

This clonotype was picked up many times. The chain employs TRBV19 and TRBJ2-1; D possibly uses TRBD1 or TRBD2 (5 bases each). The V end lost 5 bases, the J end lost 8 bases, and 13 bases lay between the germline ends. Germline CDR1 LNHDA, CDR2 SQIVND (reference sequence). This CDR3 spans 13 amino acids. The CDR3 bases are TGTGCCAGTAGTGAGGGGACGGTTTATGAGCAGTTCTTC. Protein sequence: CASSEGTVYEQFF.

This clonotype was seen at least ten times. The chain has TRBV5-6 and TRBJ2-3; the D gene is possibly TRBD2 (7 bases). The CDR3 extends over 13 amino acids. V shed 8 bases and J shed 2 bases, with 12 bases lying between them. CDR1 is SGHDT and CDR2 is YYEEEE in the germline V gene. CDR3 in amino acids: CASRGGSTDTQYF. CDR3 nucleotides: TGTGCCAGTAGGGGGGGGTCCACAGATACGCAGTATTTT. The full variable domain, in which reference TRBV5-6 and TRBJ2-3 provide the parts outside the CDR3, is DAGVTQSPTHLIKTRGQQVTLRCSPKSGHDTVSWYQQALGQGPQFIFQYYEEEERQRGNFPDRFSGHQFPNYSSELNVNALLLGDSALYLCASRGGSTDTQYFGPGTRLTVL.

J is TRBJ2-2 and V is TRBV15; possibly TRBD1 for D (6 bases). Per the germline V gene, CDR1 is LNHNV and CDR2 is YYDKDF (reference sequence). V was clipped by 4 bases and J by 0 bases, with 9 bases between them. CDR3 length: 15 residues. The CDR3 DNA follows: TGTGCCACCAGCATCTGGACAGCGAACACCGGGGAGCTGTTTTTT. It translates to CATSIWTANTGELFF.

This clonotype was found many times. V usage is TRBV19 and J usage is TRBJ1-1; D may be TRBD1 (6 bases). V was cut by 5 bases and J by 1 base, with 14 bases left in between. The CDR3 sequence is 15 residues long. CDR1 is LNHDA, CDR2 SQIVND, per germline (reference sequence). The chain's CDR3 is CASSAFKGGNTEAFF. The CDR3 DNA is TGTGCCAGTAGTGCCTTCAAGGGGGGGAACACTGAAGCTTTCTTT.

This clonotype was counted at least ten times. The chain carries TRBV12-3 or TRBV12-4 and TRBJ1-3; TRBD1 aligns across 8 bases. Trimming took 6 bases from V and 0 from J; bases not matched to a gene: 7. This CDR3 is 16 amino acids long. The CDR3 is CASRPGTGGSGNTIYF. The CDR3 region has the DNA TGTGCCAGCAGACCCGGGACAGGAGGCTCTGGAAACACCATATATTTT.

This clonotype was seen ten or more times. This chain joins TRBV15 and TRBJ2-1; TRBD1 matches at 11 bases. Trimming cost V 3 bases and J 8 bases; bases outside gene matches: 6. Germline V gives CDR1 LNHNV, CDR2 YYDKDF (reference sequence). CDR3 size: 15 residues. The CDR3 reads CATSSGTGGSDEQFF. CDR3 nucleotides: TGTGCCACCAGCAGCGGGACAGGGGGATCCGATGAGCAGTTCTTC.

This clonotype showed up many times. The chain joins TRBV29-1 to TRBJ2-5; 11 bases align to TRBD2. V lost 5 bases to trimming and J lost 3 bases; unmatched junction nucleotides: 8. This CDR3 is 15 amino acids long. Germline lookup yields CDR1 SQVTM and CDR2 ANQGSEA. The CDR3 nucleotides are TGCAGCGTTACCTCGCCACTAGCGGGGGAAGAGACCCAGTACTTC. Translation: CSVTSPLAGEETQYF.

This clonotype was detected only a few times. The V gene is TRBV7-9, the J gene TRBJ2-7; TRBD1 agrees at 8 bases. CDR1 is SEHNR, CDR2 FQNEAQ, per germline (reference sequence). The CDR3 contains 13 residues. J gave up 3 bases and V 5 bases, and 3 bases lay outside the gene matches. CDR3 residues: CASSRQGSYEQYF. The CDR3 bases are TGTGCCAGCAGCCGACAGGGGAGCTACGAGCAGTACTTC.

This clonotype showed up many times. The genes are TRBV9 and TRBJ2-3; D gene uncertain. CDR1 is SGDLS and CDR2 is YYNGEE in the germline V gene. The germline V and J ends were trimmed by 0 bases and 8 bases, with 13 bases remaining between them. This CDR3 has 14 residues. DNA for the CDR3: TGTGCCAGCAGCGTAGAACGGGTAGATGGTACGCAGTATTTT. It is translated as CASSVERVDGTQYF.

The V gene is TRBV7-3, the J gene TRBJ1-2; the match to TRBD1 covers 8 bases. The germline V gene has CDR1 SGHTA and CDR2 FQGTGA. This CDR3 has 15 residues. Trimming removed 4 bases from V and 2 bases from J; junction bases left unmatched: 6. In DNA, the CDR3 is TGTGCCAGCAGCTCCGGACAGGGATTGAACTATGGCTACACCTTC. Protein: CASSSGQGLNYGYTF. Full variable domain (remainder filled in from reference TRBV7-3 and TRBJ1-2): GAGVSQTPSNKVTEKGKYVELRCDPISGHTALYWYRQSLGQGPEFLIYFQGTGAADDSGLPNDRFFAVRPEGSVSTLKIQRTERGDSAVYLCASSSGQGLNYGYTFGSGTRLTVV.

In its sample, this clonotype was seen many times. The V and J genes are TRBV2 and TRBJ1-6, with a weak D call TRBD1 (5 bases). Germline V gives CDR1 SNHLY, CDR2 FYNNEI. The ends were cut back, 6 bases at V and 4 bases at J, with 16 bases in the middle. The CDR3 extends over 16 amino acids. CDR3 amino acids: CASSRDPRVYNSPLHF. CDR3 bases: TGTGCCAGCAGCAGGGACCCCCGAGTTTATAATTCACCCCTCCACTTT.

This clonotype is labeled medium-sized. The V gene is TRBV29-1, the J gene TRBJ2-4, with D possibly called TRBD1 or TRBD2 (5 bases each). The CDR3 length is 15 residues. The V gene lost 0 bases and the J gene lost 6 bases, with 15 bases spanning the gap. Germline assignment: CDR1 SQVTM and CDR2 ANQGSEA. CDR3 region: CSVEDYLGERNIQYF. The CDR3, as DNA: TGCAGCGTTGAAGATTACTTGGGGGAGAGAAACATTCAGTACTTC. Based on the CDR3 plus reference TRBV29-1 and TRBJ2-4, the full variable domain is SAVISQKPSRDICQRGTSLTIQCQVDSQVTMMFWYRQQPGQSLTLIATANQGSEATYESGFVIDKFPISRPNLTFSTLTVSNMSPEDSSIYLCSVEDYLGERNIQYFGAGTRLSVL.

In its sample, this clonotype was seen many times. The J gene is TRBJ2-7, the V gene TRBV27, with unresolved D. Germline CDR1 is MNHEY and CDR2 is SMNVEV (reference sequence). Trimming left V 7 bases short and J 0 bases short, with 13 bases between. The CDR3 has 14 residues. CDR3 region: CASMKGPLSYEQYF. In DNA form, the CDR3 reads TGTGCCAGCATGAAAGGTCCACTCTCCTACGAGCAGTACTTC.

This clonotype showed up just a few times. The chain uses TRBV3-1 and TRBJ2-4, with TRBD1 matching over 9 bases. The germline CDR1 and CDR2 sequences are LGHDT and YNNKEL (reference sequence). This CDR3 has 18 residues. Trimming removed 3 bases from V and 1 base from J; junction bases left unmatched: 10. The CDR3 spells CASSQAPGQGDAKNIQYF. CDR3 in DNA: TGTGCCAGCAGCCAGGCCCCGGGACAGGGTGATGCCAAAAACATTCAGTACTTC.

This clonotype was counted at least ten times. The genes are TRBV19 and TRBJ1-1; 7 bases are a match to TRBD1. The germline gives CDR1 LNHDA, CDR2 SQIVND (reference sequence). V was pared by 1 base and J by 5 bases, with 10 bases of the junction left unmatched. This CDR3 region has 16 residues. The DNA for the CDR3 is TGTGCCAGTAGTATAGGCACGACAGGGTGGGTGACTGAAGCTTTCTTT. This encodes CASSIGTTGWVTEAFF. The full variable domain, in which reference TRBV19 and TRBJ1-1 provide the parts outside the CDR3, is DGGITQSPKYLFRKEGQNVTLSCEQNLNHDAMYWYRQDPGQGLRLIYYSQIVNDFQKGDIAEGYSVSREKKESFPLTVTSAQKNPTAFYLCASSIGTTGWVTEAFFGQGTRLTVV.

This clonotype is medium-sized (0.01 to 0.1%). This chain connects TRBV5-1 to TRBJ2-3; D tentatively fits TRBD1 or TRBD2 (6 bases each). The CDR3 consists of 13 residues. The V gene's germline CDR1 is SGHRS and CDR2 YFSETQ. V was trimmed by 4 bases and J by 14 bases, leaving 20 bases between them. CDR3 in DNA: TGCGCCAGCAGCGACTCTGACGGGGGCAGTAGGTATTTT. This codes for CASSDSDGGSRYF.

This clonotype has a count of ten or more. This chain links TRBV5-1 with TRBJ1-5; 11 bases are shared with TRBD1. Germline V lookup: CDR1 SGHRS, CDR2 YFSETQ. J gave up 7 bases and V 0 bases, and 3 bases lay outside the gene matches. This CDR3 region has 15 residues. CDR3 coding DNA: TGCGCCAGCAGCTTGGGGACAGGGGGCGAACAGCCCCAGCATTTT. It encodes CASSLGTGGEQPQHF.

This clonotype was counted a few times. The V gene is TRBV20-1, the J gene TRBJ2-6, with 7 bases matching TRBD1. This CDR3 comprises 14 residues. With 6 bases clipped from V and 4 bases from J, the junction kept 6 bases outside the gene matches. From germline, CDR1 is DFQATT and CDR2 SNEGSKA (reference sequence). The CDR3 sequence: CSAPTGTGANVLTF. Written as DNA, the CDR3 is TGCAGTGCCCCGACAGGGACCGGGGCCAACGTCCTGACTTTC.

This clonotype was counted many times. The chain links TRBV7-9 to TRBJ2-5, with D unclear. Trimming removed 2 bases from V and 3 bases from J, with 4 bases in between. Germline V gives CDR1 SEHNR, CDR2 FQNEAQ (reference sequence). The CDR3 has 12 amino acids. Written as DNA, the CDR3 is TGTGCCAGCAGCTTATTTAAAGAGACCCAGTACTTC. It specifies CASSLFKETQYF.

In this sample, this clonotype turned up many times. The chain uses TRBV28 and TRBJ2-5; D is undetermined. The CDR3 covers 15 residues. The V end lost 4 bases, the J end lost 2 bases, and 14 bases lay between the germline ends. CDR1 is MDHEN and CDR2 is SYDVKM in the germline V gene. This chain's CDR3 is CASSSYDLQQETQYF. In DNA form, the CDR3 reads TGTGCCAGCAGTTCATACGACCTCCAACAAGAGACCCAGTACTTC.

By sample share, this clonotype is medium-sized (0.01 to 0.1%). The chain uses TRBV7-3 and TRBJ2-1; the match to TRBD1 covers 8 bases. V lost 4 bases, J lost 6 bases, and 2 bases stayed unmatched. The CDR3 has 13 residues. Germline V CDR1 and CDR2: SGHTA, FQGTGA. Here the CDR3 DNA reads TGTGCCAGCAGCTCCGGACAGGGCAATGAGCAGTTCTTC. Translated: CASSSGQGNEQFF.